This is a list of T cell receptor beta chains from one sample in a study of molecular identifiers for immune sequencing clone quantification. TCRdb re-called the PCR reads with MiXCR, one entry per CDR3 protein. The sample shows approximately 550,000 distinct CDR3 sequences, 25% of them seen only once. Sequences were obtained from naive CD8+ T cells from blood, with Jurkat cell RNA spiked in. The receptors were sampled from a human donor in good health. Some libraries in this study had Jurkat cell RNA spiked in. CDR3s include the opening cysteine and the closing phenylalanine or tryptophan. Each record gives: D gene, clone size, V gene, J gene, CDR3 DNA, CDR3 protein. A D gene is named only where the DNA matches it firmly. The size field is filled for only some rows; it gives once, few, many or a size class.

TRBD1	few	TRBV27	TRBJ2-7	TGTGCCAGCACCCAGGGGGACAGGGTCCACGAGCAGTACTTC	CASTQGDRVHEQYF
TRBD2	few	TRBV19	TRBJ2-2	TGTGCCAGTAGTATGGCCGGCGGGGGGGCGGCTGGGGAGCTGTTTTTT	CASSMAGGGAAGELFF
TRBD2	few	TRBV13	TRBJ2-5	TGTGCCAGCAGCTTCCGACTAGCGGGAGGGCCAGGGACCCAGTACTTC	CASSFRLAGGPGTQYF
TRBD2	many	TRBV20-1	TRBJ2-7	TGCAGTGCTAGAGATCTAAAGACTAGCCTAGCCTACGAGCAGTACTTC	CSARDLKTSLAYEQYF
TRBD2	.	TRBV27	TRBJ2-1	TGTGCCAGCAGTTTTAGCGGGAGCCTGTACAATGAGCAGTTCTTC	CASSFSGSLYNEQFF
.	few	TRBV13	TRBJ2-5	TGTGCCAGCAGCGATCAGGGAGAGGAGACCCAGTACTTC	CASSDQGEETQYF
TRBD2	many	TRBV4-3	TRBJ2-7	TGCGCCAGCAGCCAAGATCGCCGCGGGGGGACCTACGAGCAGTACTTC	CASSQDRRGGTYEQYF
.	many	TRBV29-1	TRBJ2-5	TGCAGCGCTCTTAGGAGCGACGGGACCCAGTACTTC	CSALRSDGTQYF
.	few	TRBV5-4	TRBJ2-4	TGTGCCAGCAGCTTGGCCAGGACAAACATTCAGTACTTC	CASSLARTNIQYF
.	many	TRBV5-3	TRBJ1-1	TGTGCCGCCGTTACGAACACTGAAGCTTTCTTT	CAAVTNTEAFF
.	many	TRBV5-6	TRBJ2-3	TGTGCCAGCAGCTTAGACGAACTTGAGGATACGCAGTATTTT	CASSLDELEDTQYF
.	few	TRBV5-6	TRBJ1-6	TGTGCCAGCAGCTTGGCAGGGATCCTCCACTTT	CASSLAGILHF
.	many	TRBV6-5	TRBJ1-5	TGTGCCAGCAGTTACGGGAGCAATCAGCCCCAGCATTTT	CASSYGSNQPQHF
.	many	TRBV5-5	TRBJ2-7	TGTGCCAGCAGCTTGGAAGGGAGCTTTGATGACGAGCAGTACTTC	CASSLEGSFDDEQYF
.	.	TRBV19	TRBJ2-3	TGTGCCAGTAGTATAGTAGGGTCGGGAGATACGCAGTATTTT	CASSIVGSGDTQYF
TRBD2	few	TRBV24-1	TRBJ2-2	TGTGCCACCAGTGATAAACTAGCGGGGGCGAACACCGGGGAGCTGTTTTTT	CATSDKLAGANTGELFF
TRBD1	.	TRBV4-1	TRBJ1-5	TGCGCCAGCAGCCCCGAAAGTTACAGGGGGCTGGGGGGCAATCAGCCCCAGCATTTT	CASSPESYRGLGGNQPQHF
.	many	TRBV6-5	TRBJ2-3	TGTGCCAGCAGTTACTCGACTATCACCTCCACAGATACGCAGTATTTT	CASSYSTITSTDTQYF
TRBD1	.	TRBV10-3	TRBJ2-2	TGTGCCATCCCCGGACAGGGGTACACCGGGGAGCTGTTTTTT	CAIPGQGYTGELFF
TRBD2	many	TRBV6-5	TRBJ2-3	TGTGCCAGCAGTTGGAGTAGCCGGGGGGTTGCAGATACGCAGTATTTT	CASSWSSRGVADTQYF
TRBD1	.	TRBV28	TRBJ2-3	TGTGCCAGCAGTTTAACAGGGGGGGATACGCAGTATTTT	CASSLTGGDTQYF
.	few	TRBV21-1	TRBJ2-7	TGTGCCAGCAGCCATCCCCGGGCCTACAGCTCCTACGAGCAGTACTTC	CASSHPRAYSSYEQYF
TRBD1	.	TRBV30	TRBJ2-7	TGTGACTGGAGCCTCTTGGGACAGGGGGCCTACGAGCAGTACTTC	CDWSLLGQGAYEQYF
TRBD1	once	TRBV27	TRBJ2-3	TGTGCCAGCAGTGTATCAGGGGGTAAGGGCACAGATACGCAGTATTTT	CASSVSGGKGTDTQYF